There are a few counts of the clone carrying this TCR beta chain. The likely explanation is a read error, given a far larger clone one base away. Described time point: before trial treatment. The data originate from a study of low-dose radiotherapy and immunotherapy resistance in tumors. Priming of first-strand cDNA relied on TRAV- and TRBV-specific primers (covering alpha and beta chains). TCR amplification ran roughly 21 PCR cycles using constant-region and V-primer adapter primers. Each CDR3 protein gets one entry after TCRdb re-called the reads with MiXCR. Of 75,000 to 95,000 distinct CDR3 sequences in the sample, more than 8% are singletons; the top ten hold around 0.97%. The V end lost 0 bases, the J end lost 7 bases, and 3 bases lay between the germline ends. The germline gives CDR1 KGHDR, CDR2 SFDVKD. The CDR3 contains 11 residues.

This specimen consisted of PBMCs, obtained before treatment. The receptor's source is a male donor with prostate cancer. The chain uses TRBV24-1 and TRBJ2-7, with D unclear. The CDR3 here is CATSDLNEQYF. CDR3 bases: TGTGCCACCAGTGATTTGAATGAGCAGTACTTC.